One and the same sample provided the 28 T cell receptor beta chains below, sequenced in a study of blood T cell repertoires in COVID-19. TCRdb keeps only in-frame clones here, not all; method: immunoSEQ multiplex PCR. Among a few hundred thousand clones listed, around 83% were seen once. The specimen was peripheral blood. The origin of the receptors is a woman aged 40 to 50 who had recovered from COVID-19.

The rearrangement links TRBV28 to TRBJ1-1; TRBD1 matches at 7 bases. The V and J ends lost 11 bases and 1 base, in that order; junction bases with no gene match: 4. The CDR3 runs to 12 residues. Germline CDR1 and CDR2: MDHEN and SYDVKM. This CDR3 reads CAVTGANTEAFF. The CDR3 DNA follows: TGTGCCGTTACAGGGGCGAACACTGAAGCTTTCTTT.

The CDR3 region has the DNA TGTGCCAGCAGCCGCCTACTCCGGGACAGGGTGGGCGGCTACACCTTC. Amino acids: CASSRLLRDRVGGYTF. The chain links TRBV13 to TRBJ1-2; 9 positions agree with TRBD1. V was pared by 5 bases and J by 8 bases, with 15 bases of the junction left unmatched. This CDR3 comprises 16 residues. Germline V CDR1 and CDR2: PRHDT, FYEKMQ (reference sequence).

In this sample, this clone turned up a few times. The V and J genes are TRBV28 and TRBJ1-2; 8 bases agree with TRBD1. After removal of 4 bases from V and 5 bases from J, the junction contained 3 bases not matched to a gene. Germline loops: CDR1 MDHEN, CDR2 SYDVKM. CDR3 length equals 13 residues. CDR3 nucleotide sequence: TGTGCCAGCAGTTGGGACAGGTTATATGGCTACACCTTC. Amino acid sequence: CASSWDRLYGYTF.

The chain links TRBV9 to TRBJ1-6, with D possibly TRBD1 on 5 matching bases. The CDR3 sequence is 16 residues long. Germline V CDR1 and CDR2: SGDLS, YYNGEE. Trimming stripped 3 bases from V and 6 bases from J, with 16 bases between. The CDR3 sequence: CASSALGGVSNSPLHF. The CDR3 bases are TGTGCCAGCAGCGCCCTGGGGGGGGTTAGTAATTCACCCCTCCACTTT.

V is TRBV5-5 and J is TRBJ1-2; D call uncertain. With 3 bases removed from V and 2 bases from J, the gap between germline ends came to 17 bases. Germline V gives CDR1 SGHKS, CDR2 YYEKEE (reference sequence). This CDR3 is built from 16 residues. CDR3: CASSSLQQSKNYGYTF. CDR3 bases: TGTGCCAGCAGCTCCCTACAGCAGTCGAAAAACTATGGCTACACCTTC.

The chain is built from TRBV5-6 and TRBJ1-5, with 10 bases lining up with TRBD1. Germline V CDR1 and CDR2: SGHDT, YYEEEE. There are 16 residues in the CDR3. The J segment lost 4 bases and the V segment lost 4 bases, leaving 8 bases of the junction unmatched. For the CDR3, the DNA is TGTGCCAGCAGCCCGGGGACAGGGGATTGGAATCAGCCCCAGCATTTT. The encoded protein is CASSPGTGDWNQPQHF.

The chain couples TRBV13 to TRBJ2-5; 11 bases line up with TRBD2. Per the germline V gene, CDR1 is PRHDT and CDR2 is FYEKMQ (reference sequence). V dropped 5 bases and J dropped 7; count of bases not matched to a gene: 12. This CDR3 has 16 amino acids. This CDR3 is CASSRGGTSGSGTQYF. The CDR3 region has the DNA TGTGCCAGCAGCCGAGGCGGGACTAGCGGTTCTGGGACCCAGTACTTC.

This chain joins TRBV9 and TRBJ2-2; maybe TRBD2 (7 bases). V gave up 0 bases and J gave up 4 bases, with 10 bases separating them. CDR3 length: 15 residues. Germline CDR1 is SGDLS and CDR2 is YYNGEE. The DNA for the CDR3 is TGTGCCAGCAGCGTAGGAGGGGGGGTCACCGGGGAGCTGTTTTTT. It is translated as CASSVGGGVTGELFF.

This sequence joins TRBV10-3 and TRBJ2-3; 9 bases fit TRBD1. The CDR3 totals 18 residues. Trimming at V came to 0 bases and at J to 3 bases, leaving 10 bases not matched to a gene. Germline loops: CDR1 ENHRY, CDR2 SYGVKD. DNA for the CDR3: TGTGCCATCAGTGAGTCGGGAAGGGGACAGGGAGGGACAGATACGCAGTATTTT. Protein product: CAISESGRGQGGTDTQYF.

The J gene is TRBJ2-3, the V gene TRBV5-1; 12 bases are a match to TRBD2. The length of the CDR3 is 16 residues. Germline CDR1 and CDR2: SGHRS and YFSETQ. Trimming at V came to 1 base and at J to 6 bases, leaving 6 bases not matched to a gene. This CDR3 reads CASSLLAGGKGDTQYF. The DNA of the CDR3 is TGCGCCAGCAGCTTGCTAGCGGGGGGGAAAGGGGATACGCAGTATTTT. The variable domain in full, completed from reference TRBV5-1 and TRBJ2-3, reads KAGVTQTPRYLIKTRGQQVTLSCSPISGHRSVSWYQQTPGQGLQFLFEYFSETQRNKGNFPGRFSGRQFSNSRSEMNVSTLELGDSALYLCASSLLAGGKGDTQYFGPGTRLTVL.

The table lists this clone with a count of one. The chain combines TRBV2 with TRBJ2-5; TRBD2 might be the D (6 bases). CDR1 SNHLY and CDR2 FYNNEI come from the germline V gene. The CDR3 has 15 residues. V was clipped by 8 bases and J by 4 bases, with 20 bases between them. As DNA, the CDR3 is TGTGCCAGCGGAGGGTTTAATAGGGGCCCAGAGACCCAGTACTTC. Translated: CASGGFNRGPETQYF.

CDR3 nucleotide sequence: TGCGCCAGCAGTCGGACTTGGGACAGGGGAATGAACACTGAAGCTTTCTTT. Its translation is CASSRTWDRGMNTEAFF. The gene calls are TRBV4-1 and TRBJ1-1, with TRBD1 matching over 10 bases. Germline trimming cut 6 bases from V and 0 bases from J; bases unmatched to any gene: 10. Germline V gene sequence: CDR1 MGHRA, CDR2 YSYEKL. The CDR3 is 17 amino acids.

The chain employs TRBV27 and TRBJ2-7; TRBD2 agrees at 8 bases. Looked up from germline, CDR1 is MNHEY and CDR2 is SMNVEV (reference sequence). The trim removed 8 bases at V and 6 bases at J, leaving 24 bases unmatched. CDR3 size: 18 residues. The CDR3 loop is CASATLWIVRGAPSEQYF. Here the CDR3 DNA reads TGTGCCAGCGCCACCCTTTGGATAGTGCGGGGGGCTCCCTCCGAGCAGTACTTC.

This clone was found a few times. The J gene is TRBJ1-3, the V gene TRBV12-3 or TRBV12-4; D gene unclear. The V and J ends lost 3 bases and 7 bases respectively, with 10 bases between them. The CDR3 length is 13 residues. In nucleotides, the CDR3 is TGTGCCAGCAGTTTTTCCGGGGAGAACACCATATATTTT. Amino acid sequence: CASSFSGENTIYF.

CDR3: CASSYSTGAYEQYF. The CDR3 DNA reads as TGTGCCAGCAGTTACTCGACAGGGGCCTACGAGCAGTACTTC. J is TRBJ2-7 and V is TRBV6-5; 8 bases align to TRBD1. Trimming took 0 bases from V and 2 from J; bases not matched to a gene: 0. The CDR3 totals 14 residues. Per the germline V gene, CDR1 is MNHEY and CDR2 is SVGAGI.

The chain employs TRBV7-9 and TRBJ2-3; 9 bases map to TRBD1. The CDR3 contains 16 residues. Trimming took 5 bases from V and 4 from J; bases not matched to a gene: 10. The germline gives CDR1 SEHNR, CDR2 FQNEAQ (reference sequence). CDR3 residues: CASSTAGQGHPDTQYF. CDR3 nucleotide sequence: TGTGCCAGCAGCACAGCGGGACAGGGCCATCCAGATACGCAGTATTTT.

This chain joins TRBV18 and TRBJ2-7, with D perhaps matching TRBD2 (6 bases). Trimming stripped 3 bases from V and 2 bases from J, with 11 bases between. Germline V gene data show CDR1 as KGHSH and CDR2 as LQKENI. This CDR3 spans 14 amino acids. CDR3 loop: CASSPQGLAYEQYF. The CDR3, as DNA: TGTGCCAGCTCACCCCAGGGACTGGCCTACGAGCAGTACTTC.

The V and J genes are TRBV24-1 and TRBJ2-1; 8 bases agree with TRBD1. The V gene's germline CDR1 is KGHDR and CDR2 SFDVKD. V lost 3 bases to trimming and J lost 0 bases; unmatched junction nucleotides: 3. There are 16 residues in the CDR3. The CDR3 coding sequence is TGTGCCACCAGTGATCCGACAGGGGTCTCCTACAATGAGCAGTTCTTC. Residues: CATSDPTGVSYNEQFF.

This chain links TRBV6-4 with TRBJ2-1; the D is unclear. The CDR3 totals 15 residues. V was pared by 3 bases and J by 3 bases, with 12 bases between. Germline V lookup: CDR1 MRHNA, CDR2 SNTAGT. The CDR3 reads CASSESGSHYNEQFF. In nucleotides, the CDR3 is TGTGCCAGCAGTGAGTCCGGGTCTCACTACAATGAGCAGTTCTTC.

This chain links TRBV19 with TRBJ2-7, with 7 bases aligning to TRBD1. V lost 5 bases and J lost 3; bases outside the gene matches: 4. Per germline, CDR1 LNHDA and CDR2 SQIVND (reference sequence). This CDR3 has 13 residues. CDR3 coding DNA: TGTGCCAGTAGTGGGGGACAGAACTACGAGCAGTACTTC. Its translation is CASSGGQNYEQYF.

This chain connects TRBV7-6 to TRBJ1-5, with D maybe TRBD1 (6 bases). Deletions cut 2 bases from V and 1 base from J, with 9 bases between. The germline V gene has CDR1 SGHVS and CDR2 FNYEAQ. The CDR3 is 15 amino acids. In DNA, the CDR3 is TGTGCCAGCAGCTTAAGACAGGAAAGCAATCAGCCCCAGCATTTT. Its translation: CASSLRQESNQPQHF.

This chain links TRBV6-5 with TRBJ2-7; D not certain. CDR1 MNHEY and CDR2 SVGAGI come from the germline V gene. The CDR3 runs 13 residues. V lost 10 bases and J lost 2, with 15 bases in between. The CDR3 DNA sequence: TGTGCCACCTCTTGGGCTGCAACCTACGAGCAGTACTTC. Translating it yields CATSWAATYEQYF.

The CDR3 nucleotides are TGCGCCAGCAACCCCAGGCCAGGGGGGAATGGCTACACCTTC. Translated: CASNPRPGGNGYTF. The V call is TRBV5-1, the J call TRBJ1-2; the match to TRBD1 covers 7 bases. Trimming at V came to 6 bases and at J to 6 bases, leaving 11 bases not matched to a gene. Germline V gene data show CDR1 as SGHRS and CDR2 as YFSETQ. This CDR3 is built from 14 residues.

The chain has TRBV5-1 and TRBJ1-5; D is uncertain. This CDR3 has 15 residues. Germline V CDR1 and CDR2: SGHRS, YFSETQ. Trimming cost V 4 bases and J 1 base, with 12 bases left between them. DNA for the CDR3: TGCGCCAGCAGCCCTGGAGGAGGAAGCAATCAGCCCCAGCATTTT. It codes for CASSPGGGSNQPQHF.

The rearrangement links TRBV9 to TRBJ2-3, with TRBD1 matching over 7 bases. Germline trimming cut 4 bases from V and 1 base from J; bases unmatched to any gene: 3. The CDR3 is made up of 14 amino acids. In germline, CDR1 is SGDLS, CDR2 YYNGEE. The CDR3 region has the DNA TGTGCCAGCAGCCTCGGACAGGGCACAGATACGCAGTATTTT. As protein: CASSLGQGTDTQYF.

This rearrangement joins TRBV6-5 to TRBJ1-2, with a possible D match to TRBD1 (6 bases). Trimming shortened V by 0 bases and J by 8 bases, and 13 bases separated the two germline ends. The CDR3 has 14 amino acids. Germline V gene lookup returns CDR1 MNHEY and CDR2 SVGAGI. As DNA, the CDR3 is TGTGCCAGCAGTTACTCGCAGGGGCTGGAGGGCTACACCTTC. As protein: CASSYSQGLEGYTF.

This chain connects TRBV28 to TRBJ1-5; D is unclear. The CDR3 consists of 14 residues. The germline CDR1 and CDR2 sequences are MDHEN and SYDVKM. Trimming removed 7 bases from V and 4 bases from J, with 14 bases in between. CDR3 sequence: CASIDRQVNQPQHF. Here the CDR3 DNA reads TGTGCCAGCATCGATCGGCAGGTTAATCAGCCCCAGCATTTT.

This clone was picked up a small number of times. The chain uses TRBV5-1 and TRBJ2-7, with 9 bases that match TRBD2. In germline, CDR1 is SGHRS, CDR2 YFSETQ. V trimming: 0 bases; J trimming: 9 bases; junction bases outside the gene matches: 10. The CDR3 sequence is 15 residues long. Written as DNA, the CDR3 is TGCGCCAGCAGCTTGGTAGGCGGCGGGGGGGCTGGGCAGTACTTC. Translating gives CASSLVGGGGAGQYF.